This TCR beta chain was obtained from a study of tumor-infiltrating lymphocytes in primary liver carcinoma. Turning to the study itself: Surgeons treated the primary liver carcinoma of the patients by surgical resection.

Blood RNA came from unsorted whole blood; germline DNA was also extracted. Concerning this clonotype: As yet, its antigen is unknown. With a much larger clone just one base away, this may be a read error.

The V segment lost 6 bases and the J segment 5 bases; nucleotides outside the gene matches: 5. The CDR3 spans 14 residues. Total RNA (around 500 ng) served as template for TCR beta cDNA synthesis primed by a constant-region primer. Researchers made the TCR beta libraries by running three nested multiplex PCR rounds with slightly modified ARM-PCR. Primers for the first two PCR rounds were TRBV1-TRBV30 forward primers and a C-beta reverse primer (about 11 cycles per round). In TCRdb, the multiplex PCR reads were re-called with MiXCR into one record per CDR3 protein. This sample has 300,000 to 400,000 distinct CDR3 sequences, with 60% to 80% found just once. Regarding the study as a whole: Among the pair types, tumor region pairs showed more overlap than tumor-adjacent and tumor-blood pairs. Tumor top-250-clone fraction significantly exceeded that of blood (p = 0.039).

The sequenced sample was peripheral blood. The rearrangement joins TRBV12-3 or TRBV12-4 to TRBJ2-7; the match to TRBD2 covers 12 bases. This TCR was recovered from a man aged 35-49 years with primary liver carcinoma and hepatitis B virus infection. CDR3: CASSVTSGSHEQYF. The CDR3 nucleotides are TGTGCCAGCAGCGTGACTAGCGGGAGCCACGAGCAGTACTTC.